One and the same sample provided the 27 T cell receptor beta chains below, sequenced in a study of cytomegalovirus exposure and HLA in healthy donors. Primers for the PCR totalled 60 Vbeta and 13 Jbeta. Here immunoSEQ multiplex PCR was the method, and the copy in TCRdb shows in-frame clones only, minus some. The repertoire consists of around 150,000 clones, with about 76% occurring once and the leading ten covering around 3.7%. Material for sequencing was PBMCs. The source of these receptors is a young man in good health and CMV-seronegative.

The count of this clone is one. The chain employs TRBV6-5 and TRBJ1-5; 7 bases align to TRBD1. Germline lookup yields CDR1 MNHEY and CDR2 SVGAGI. This CDR3 has 15 residues. Trimming removed 6 bases from V and 4 bases from J; junction bases left unmatched: 9. The CDR3 region is CASRDTGARNQPQHF. CDR3 nucleotides: TGTGCCAGCAGGGATACAGGGGCACGGAATCAGCCCCAGCATTTT.

This chain links TRBV29-1 with TRBJ1-1, with D perhaps TRBD1 (5 bases). Germline V lookup: CDR1 SQVTM, CDR2 ANQGSEA. This CDR3 is 12 amino acids long. The ends were cut back, 7 bases at V and 4 bases at J, with 13 bases in the middle. The chain's CDR3 is CSARQTFTEAFF. The CDR3 bases are TGCAGCGCAAGACAGACCTTCACTGAAGCTTTCTTT. The complete variable domain, with remaining parts taken from reference TRBV29-1 and TRBJ1-1, reads SAVISQKPSRDICQRGTSLTIQCQVDSQVTMMFWYRQQPGQSLTLIATANQGSEATYESGFVIDKFPISRPNLTFSTLTVSNMSPEDSSIYLCSARQTFTEAFFGQGTRLTVV.

V gene TRBV5-1 combines with J gene TRBJ1-2, with a tentative D call TRBD1 (5 bases). There are 14 residues in the CDR3. V was pared by 3 bases and J by 3 bases, with 12 bases between. Germline CDR1 reads SGHRS; CDR2 reads YFSETQ. The DNA of the CDR3 is TGCGCCAGCAGCTCCGTAACAGGTGACTATGGCTACACCTTC. Residues: CASSSVTGDYGYTF. Full variable domain (missing parts from reference TRBV5-1 and TRBJ1-2): KAGVTQTPRYLIKTRGQQVTLSCSPISGHRSVSWYQQTPGQGLQFLFEYFSETQRNKGNFPGRFSGRQFSNSRSEMNVSTLELGDSALYLCASSSVTGDYGYTFGSGTRLTVV.

This clone was observed a handful of times. This rearrangement joins TRBV19 to TRBJ1-2; D may be TRBD1 (6 bases). CDR1 is LNHDA, CDR2 SQIVND, per germline (reference sequence). The CDR3 totals 15 residues. V lost 0 bases and J 4 bases, leaving 12 bases between the germline ends. CDR3 protein: CASSIEQGTIYGYTF. CDR3 bases: TGTGCCAGTAGTATAGAGCAGGGGACAATCTATGGCTACACCTTC.

The chain joins TRBV19 to TRBJ2-3; 9 bases fit TRBD1. Germline CDR1 reads LNHDA; CDR2 reads SQIVND (reference sequence). With V trimmed by 0 bases and J by 6 bases, 7 bases remained unmatched. This CDR3 has 16 amino acids. CDR3 loop: CASSIDGTGRGDTQYF. CDR3 sequence (DNA): TGTGCCAGTAGTATAGACGGGACAGGGAGAGGGGATACGCAGTATTTT.

This chain uses TRBV19 with TRBJ1-1; 8 bases map to TRBD1. CDR3 size: 16 residues. After removal of 3 bases from V and 4 bases from J, the junction contained 10 bases not matched to a gene. The germline V gene has CDR1 LNHDA and CDR2 SQIVND (reference sequence). The CDR3 nucleotides are TGTGCCAGTAGTATCGCCGGAGGCAGGGGGCCCACTGAAGCTTTCTTT. Amino acids: CASSIAGGRGPTEAFF.

The chain carries TRBV19 and TRBJ1-1; TRBD1 might be the D (6 bases). The CDR3 sequence is 14 residues long. Germline V CDR1 and CDR2: LNHDA, SQIVND (reference sequence). V lost 7 bases to trimming and J lost 4 bases, with 16 bases between them. The CDR3 region is CASTRGQGSTEAFF. DNA for the CDR3: TGTGCCAGTACCCGCGGGCAGGGGAGCACTGAAGCTTTCTTT.

This chain links TRBV7-6 with TRBJ1-2; 7 bases match TRBD1. The CDR3 extends over 16 amino acids. V trimming: 1 base; J trimming: 0 bases; junction bases outside the gene matches: 5. CDR1 and CDR2 from the germline V gene are SGHVS and FNYEAQ. This CDR3 is CASSLEGAGANYGYTF. As DNA, the CDR3 is TGTGCCAGCAGCTTAGAGGGGGCAGGAGCTAACTATGGCTACACCTTC.

V usage is TRBV28 and J usage is TRBJ1-2; D is uncertain. The length of the CDR3 is 13 residues. The V gene's germline CDR1 is MDHEN and CDR2 SYDVKM. Trimming took 5 bases from V and 2 from J, leaving 9 bases between them. Here the CDR3 DNA reads TGTGCCAGCAGTCGAGAGTTAAACTATGGCTACACCTTC. Translated, it gives CASSRELNYGYTF.

This clone showed up just a few times. The chain joins TRBV12-5 to TRBJ1-5; unclear D gene. Germline CDR1 and CDR2: LGHNT and FRNRAP. Trimming shortened V by 3 bases and J by 9 bases, and 6 bases separated the two germline ends. The CDR3 has 11 amino acids. This CDR3 reads CASGFKWPQHF. CDR3 sequence (DNA): TGTGCTAGTGGTTTCAAATGGCCCCAGCATTTT.

The rearrangement links TRBV27 to TRBJ2-1; 8 bases fit TRBD1. CDR1 and CDR2 from the germline V gene are MNHEY and SMNVEV (reference sequence). This CDR3 comprises 12 residues. V dropped 5 bases and J dropped 10; count of bases not matched to a gene: 4. CDR3 sequence reads: CASSLPGGEQFF. The DNA for the CDR3 is TGTGCCAGCAGTCTCCCAGGGGGCGAGCAGTTCTTC.

The J gene is TRBJ2-7, the V gene TRBV5-1; 9 positions agree with TRBD1. Germline CDR1 SGHRS, CDR2 YFSETQ. This CDR3 spans 16 amino acids. With 3 bases clipped from V and 5 bases from J, the junction kept 12 bases outside the gene matches. The CDR3 DNA sequence: TGCGCCAGCAGCTCCTGGGCGACAGGGGGAGGTGACGAGCAGTACTTC. Translation: CASSSWATGGGDEQYF.

The V call is TRBV10-1, the J call TRBJ2-7; TRBD1 aligns across 7 bases. This CDR3 has 17 amino acids. In germline, CDR1 is WNHNN, CDR2 SYGVQD (reference sequence). V shed 6 bases, J shed 5 bases, and the junction held 19 bases outside the gene matches. The CDR3 nucleotides read TGCGCCAGCAGCCACAGGGACAGACCCCTCGCGTCCGACGAGCAGTACTTC. Amino acids: CASSHRDRPLASDEQYF.

The chain carries TRBV4-1 and TRBJ1-1, with 9 bases aligning to TRBD1. V lost 0 bases, J lost 5 bases, and 7 bases stayed unmatched. The CDR3 covers 16 residues. The germline V gene encodes CDR1 MGHRA and CDR2 YSYEKL. The CDR3 DNA follows: TGCGCCAGCAGCCAAGACGGGACAGGGCGGAGGACTGAAGCTTTCTTT. Its translation: CASSQDGTGRRTEAFF.

This clone showed up just once. This chain uses TRBV19 with TRBJ1-6; TRBD1 matches at 7 bases. V shed 5 bases and J 7 bases; nucleotides not matched to a gene: 11. This CDR3 is built from 16 residues. Germline V gene lookup returns CDR1 LNHDA and CDR2 SQIVND (reference sequence). CDR3 nucleotide sequence: TGTGCCAGTAGTTGGGGACAGTCCGGCCGGAATTCACCCCTCCACTTT. Translated, it gives CASSWGQSGRNSPLHF.

The chain is built from TRBV27 and TRBJ1-5; tentative D call: TRBD1 (5 bases). This CDR3 comprises 17 residues. CDR1 MNHEY and CDR2 SMNVEV come from the germline V gene (reference sequence). Trimming shortened V by 6 bases and J by 4 bases, and 22 bases separated the two germline ends. The DNA of the CDR3 is TGTGCCAGCAGCTCCCTGCGCAGGGTCGAAAAAAATCAGCCCCAGCATTTT. Translating it yields CASSSLRRVEKNQPQHF.

CDR3: CASSLELASSYEQYF. DNA for the CDR3: TGCGCCAGCAGCTTAGAACTAGCGAGCTCCTACGAGCAGTACTTC. The rearrangement joins TRBV5-1 to TRBJ2-7, with TRBD2 matching 7 bases. Germline V gene data show CDR1 as SGHRS and CDR2 as YFSETQ. The CDR3 loop spans 15 amino acids. V shed 2 bases, J shed 0 bases, and the junction held 5 bases outside the gene matches.

The chain links TRBV25-1 to TRBJ2-1; maybe TRBD1 (5 bases). The germline V and J ends were trimmed by 4 bases and 4 bases, with 8 bases remaining between them. In germline, CDR1 is MGHDK, CDR2 SYGVNS. The CDR3 extends over 13 amino acids. In DNA form, the CDR3 reads TGTGCCAGCAGTGGGACAAGGTACAATGAGCAGTTCTTC. Translating it yields CASSGTRYNEQFF. Using reference TRBV25-1 and TRBJ2-1 for the parts outside the CDR3, the full variable domain is EADIYQTPRYLVIGTGKKITLECSQTMGHDKMYWYQQDPGMELHLIHYSYGVNSTEKGDLSSESTVSRIRTEHFPLTLESARPSHTSQYLCASSGTRYNEQFFGPGTRLTVL.

This chain uses TRBV9 with TRBJ2-3; no definite D call. This CDR3 spans 15 amino acids. V was cut by 0 bases and J by 2 bases, with 10 bases left in between. The germline CDR1 and CDR2 sequences are SGDLS and YYNGEE. The CDR3 DNA follows: TGTGCCAGCAGCGTAGTGGGCAGATACACAGATACGCAGTATTTT. It specifies CASSVVGRYTDTQYF.

CDR3 sequence reads: CASSPGTDTYEQYF. The CDR3 nucleotides are TGTGCCAGCAGCCCCGGTACCGATACCTACGAGCAGTACTTC. This rearrangement joins TRBV11-3 to TRBJ2-7; no clear D. Trimming removed 5 bases at V and 2 bases at J, with 13 bases between. CDR1 is SGHNT and CDR2 is YENEEA in the germline V gene. The CDR3 has 14 residues.

The CDR3 DNA reads TGTGCCAGCAGCCCCCAGCGGGAGGGCCCCGGGGAGCTGTTTTTT. This codes for CASSPQREGPGELFF. The rearrangement links TRBV4-2 to TRBJ2-2, with 10 nucleotides matching TRBD2. Trimming at V came to 4 bases and at J to 6 bases, leaving 5 bases not matched to a gene. The CDR3 extends over 15 amino acids. Germline V lookup: CDR1 LGHNA, CDR2 YNFKEQ.

This chain uses TRBV19 with TRBJ1-4, with a weak D call TRBD1 (6 bases). The CDR3 contains 14 residues. The V gene's germline CDR1 is LNHDA and CDR2 SQIVND (reference sequence). V dropped 6 bases and J dropped 6 bases, with 14 bases sitting between them. The CDR3 reads CASRGHLGDEKLFF. DNA for the CDR3: TGTGCCAGTAGGGGACACCTTGGGGATGAAAAACTGTTTTTT.

This rearrangement joins TRBV28 to TRBJ2-3; possible D gene TRBD1, 6 bases. This CDR3 comprises 13 residues. The germline V gene encodes CDR1 MDHEN and CDR2 SYDVKM. Trimming shortened V by 2 bases and J by 4 bases, and 7 bases separated the two germline ends. The CDR3 DNA is TGTGCCAGCAGTTTACCAGGGGCAGATACGCAGTATTTT. It encodes CASSLPGADTQYF.

The chain couples TRBV7-8 to TRBJ1-2; TRBD1 is a possible D gene (5 bases). V lost 1 base to trimming and J lost 4 bases, with 22 bases between them. The CDR3 covers 18 residues. Germline lookup yields CDR1 SGHVS and CDR2 FQNEAQ. The DNA for the CDR3 is TGTGCCAGCAGCTTAGGCCTGAAGGGTGACAGAAGGGCCTATGGCTACACCTTC. This sequence encodes CASSLGLKGDRRAYGYTF.

This clone was seen a single time. This sequence joins TRBV5-4 and TRBJ2-7; 11 bases map to TRBD1. The J segment lost 7 bases and the V segment lost 4 bases, leaving 10 bases of the junction unmatched. The CDR3 is 15 amino acids. From germline, CDR1 is SGHNT and CDR2 YYREEE (reference sequence). CDR3 in DNA: TGTGCCAGCAGCCCCTGGACAGGGGGCCCCCATGAGCAGTACTTC. Translating it yields CASSPWTGGPHEQYF.

This chain connects TRBV29-1 to TRBJ2-7; D remains ambiguous. The CDR3 is 11 residues long. Trimming took off 7 bases at V and 4 bases at J, with 11 bases between the two ends. Germline V gene lookup returns CDR1 SQVTM and CDR2 ANQGSEA. The CDR3 here is CSAADTYEQYF. The CDR3 region has the DNA TGCAGCGCCGCCGACACGTACGAGCAGTACTTC.

The chain couples TRBV9 to TRBJ2-1; 9 bases align to TRBD2. Germline V CDR1 and CDR2: SGDLS, YYNGEE. This CDR3 has 15 residues. Germline trimming cut 2 bases from V and 5 bases from J; bases unmatched to any gene: 5. Here the CDR3 DNA reads TGTGCCAGCAGCGTGGGCGGGGGGGGCCACAATGAGCAGTTCTTC. As protein: CASSVGGGGHNEQFF.